This TCR beta chain was recovered during a study of breast tumors, draining lymph nodes, adjacent tissues. Study-wide findings and caveats: Luminal-like breast cancer showed significantly higher tumor–nontumor repertoire similarity than basal-like.

This clonotype appeared many times. Its antigen is unknown. Samples came from axillary lymph nodes draining the breast cancer. One entry per CDR3 protein, called by TCRdb with MiXCR from the multiplex PCR reads. The sample carries around 130,000 distinct CDR3 sequences, approximately 32% recorded once. The CDR3 is 12 residues long. V lost 3 bases to trimming and J lost 8 bases, with 7 bases between them. Germline-derived CDR1 and CDR2 are KGHSH and LQKENI. What was sequenced was axillary lymph node tissue. V gene TRBV18 combines with J gene TRBJ2-2; D call uncertain. The clonotype comes from a female donor with breast cancer. Some clones in this sample may be carry-over from other donors' samples. The CDR3 spells CASSPQRGELFF. Here the CDR3 DNA reads TGTGCCAGCTCACCCCAAAGGGGGGAGCTGTTTTTT.